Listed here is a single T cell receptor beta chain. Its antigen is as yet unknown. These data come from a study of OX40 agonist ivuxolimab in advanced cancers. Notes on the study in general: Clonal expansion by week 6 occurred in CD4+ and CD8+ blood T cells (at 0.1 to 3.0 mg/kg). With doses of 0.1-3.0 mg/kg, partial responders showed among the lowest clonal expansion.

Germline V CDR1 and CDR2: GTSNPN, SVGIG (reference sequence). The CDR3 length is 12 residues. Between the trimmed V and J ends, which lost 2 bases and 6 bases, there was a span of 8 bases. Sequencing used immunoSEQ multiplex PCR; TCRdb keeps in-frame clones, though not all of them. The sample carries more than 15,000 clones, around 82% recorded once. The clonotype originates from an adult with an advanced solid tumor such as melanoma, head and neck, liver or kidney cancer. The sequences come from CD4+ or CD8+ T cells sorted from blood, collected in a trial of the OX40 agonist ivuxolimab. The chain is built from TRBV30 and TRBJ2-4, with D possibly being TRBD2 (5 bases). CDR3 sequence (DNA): TGTGCCTGGAGTCTAGCCCGAAACATTCAGTACTTC. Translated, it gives CAWSLARNIQYF.